This paragraph covers one TCR beta chain sequence. Antigen unknown. The PCR made use of 60 Vbeta and 13 Jbeta primers. The data were produced by immunoSEQ multiplex PCR, yet TCRdb's version contains in-frame clones alone and is incomplete. The sample's table shows approximately 190,000 clones. The data stem from a study of cytomegalovirus exposure and HLA in healthy donors. Study-wide results and limits: Earlier findings revealed that most TCR beta V segments proved productive either about 87% or about 30% of the time.

V lost 1 base, J lost 0 bases, and 13 bases lay in between. Germline lookup yields CDR1 SGDLS and CDR2 YYNGEE. The CDR3 totals 17 residues. The rearrangement links TRBV9 to TRBJ2-2, with TRBD2 as a possible D gene (5 bases). Sequenced material: PBMCs. The receptor was derived from a man younger than 45 in good health and CMV-seronegative. CDR3 coding DNA: TGTGCCAGCAGCGTAACTACCGGGGAGCCGAACACCGGGGAGCTGTTTTTT. As protein: CASSVTTGEPNTGELFF. Complete variable domain (other parts from reference TRBV9 and TRBJ2-2): DSGVTQTPKHLITATGQRVTLRCSPRSGDLSVYWYQQSLDQGLQFLIQYYNGEERAKGNILERFSAQQFPDLHSELNLSSLELGDSALYFCASSVTTGEPNTGELFFGEGSRLTVL.